This is a list of T cell receptor beta chains from one sample in a study of T-cell memory formation after mild COVID-19. In TCRdb, the 5' RACE reads were re-called with MiXCR into one record per CDR3 protein. Among about 390,000 distinct CDR3 sequences, around a sixth were seen once, and the ten largest hold around a fifth. Sequences were obtained from PBMCs or a T cell subset sorted from them (not recorded which). The receptors shown here come from a man younger than 35 who had mild COVID-19 (a few samples of this study predate the infection). Cell type and time point are not known. The CDR3 runs from the conserved cysteine through the conserved F or W. D genes are given only for firm matches. Only some rows state a clone size, as once, few, many or a class for expanded clones.

clone size: NA; V gene: TRBV10-3; J gene: TRBJ1-2; D gene: TRBD1; CDR3 protein: CATSGTGGTDYGYTF; CDR3 DNA: TGTGCCACTTCCGGGACAGGGGGCACCGACTATGGCTACACCTTC
clone size: few; V gene: TRBV20-1; J gene: TRBJ1-4; D gene: NA; CDR3 protein: CSARGVAGWTNEKLFF; CDR3 DNA: TGCAGTGCTAGGGGTGTGGCAGGGTGGACTAATGAAAAACTGTTTTTT
clone size: NA; V gene: TRBV7-4; J gene: TRBJ1-6; D gene: NA; CDR3 protein: CASSLRRGGYKVWDSPLHF; CDR3 DNA: TGTGCCAGCAGCTTGAGAAGGGGAGGGTACAAAGTCTGGGATTCACCCCTCCACTTT
clone size: few; V gene: TRBV12-3/TRBV12-4; J gene: TRBJ1-2; D gene: NA; CDR3 protein: CASSLGLLEEGYGYTF; CDR3 DNA: TGTGCCAGCAGTTTAGGTCTCCTAGAGGAGGGCTATGGCTACACCTTC
clone size: NA; V gene: TRBV12-3/TRBV12-4; J gene: TRBJ1-1; D gene: NA; CDR3 protein: CASGGSGSFF; CDR3 DNA: TGTGCCAGCGGAGGCTCGGGATCTTTCTTT
clone size: NA; V gene: TRBV4-1; J gene: TRBJ2-5; D gene: NA; CDR3 protein: CASSTLPGRETQYF; CDR3 DNA: TGCGCCAGCAGCACCCTTCCCGGGAGAGAGACCCAGTACTTC
clone size: few; V gene: TRBV6-5; J gene: TRBJ1-1; D gene: NA; CDR3 protein: CASSYNLGSTEAFF; CDR3 DNA: TGTGCCAGCAGTTACAATTTAGGGAGCACTGAAGCTTTCTTT
clone size: NA; V gene: TRBV12-3/TRBV12-4; J gene: TRBJ1-2; D gene: NA; CDR3 protein: CASSTLSGYTF; CDR3 DNA: TGTGCCAGCAGTACCCTCTCCGGCTACACCTTC
clone size: NA; V gene: TRBV6-5; J gene: TRBJ2-3; D gene: TRBD2; CDR3 protein: CASGLAGVGTDTQYF; CDR3 DNA: TGTGCCAGCGGACTAGCGGGGGTTGGCACAGATACGCAGTATTTT
clone size: few; V gene: TRBV18; J gene: TRBJ1-6; D gene: NA; CDR3 protein: CASSPPGGSPLHF; CDR3 DNA: TGTGCCAGCTCACCCCCGGGGGGTTCACCCCTCCACTTT
clone size: NA; V gene: TRBV29-1; J gene: TRBJ1-1; D gene: NA; CDR3 protein: CSVAIRNTEAFF; CDR3 DNA: TGCAGCGTTGCTATCCGGAACACTGAAGCTTTCTTT
clone size: few; V gene: TRBV4-1; J gene: TRBJ2-3; D gene: NA; CDR3 protein: CASSQADTSTDTQYF; CDR3 DNA: TGCGCCAGCAGCCAAGCAGACACTAGCACAGATACGCAGTATTTT
clone size: NA; V gene: TRBV29-1; J gene: TRBJ1-1; D gene: NA; CDR3 protein: CSVVRGPATEAFF; CDR3 DNA: TGCAGCGTTGTGCGGGGGCCCGCCACTGAAGCTTTCTTT
clone size: NA; V gene: TRBV6-2/TRBV6-3; J gene: TRBJ2-2; D gene: TRBD1; CDR3 protein: CASKGAPYTGELFF; CDR3 DNA: TGTGCCAGCAAGGGGGCCCCTTACACCGGGGAGCTGTTTTTT
clone size: NA; V gene: TRBV7-9; J gene: TRBJ1-2; D gene: TRBD1; CDR3 protein: CASRGRQGSGYTF; CDR3 DNA: TGTGCCAGCAGAGGAAGACAGGGCTCTGGCTACACCTTC
clone size: few; V gene: TRBV12-3/TRBV12-4; J gene: TRBJ1-5; D gene: TRBD1; CDR3 protein: CASRQGINQPQHF; CDR3 DNA: TGTGCCAGCAGACAGGGGATCAATCAGCCCCAGCATTTT
clone size: few; V gene: TRBV5-1; J gene: TRBJ2-5; D gene: TRBD1; CDR3 protein: CASSWGPGTGEETQYF; CDR3 DNA: TGCGCCAGCAGCTGGGGACCCGGGACAGGGGAAGAGACCCAGTACTTC
clone size: NA; V gene: TRBV7-2; J gene: TRBJ2-3; D gene: TRBD2; CDR3 protein: CASSLYQRGADTQYF; CDR3 DNA: TGTGCCAGCAGCTTATATCAGCGGGGGGCAGATACGCAGTATTTT
clone size: many; V gene: TRBV5-1; J gene: TRBJ2-5; D gene: TRBD1; CDR3 protein: CASSPRTGGGETQYF; CDR3 DNA: TGCGCCAGCAGCCCGAGGACAGGGGGCGGTGAGACCCAGTACTTC
clone size: NA; V gene: TRBV7-2; J gene: TRBJ1-4; D gene: NA; CDR3 protein: CASSDQGPTNEKLFF; CDR3 DNA: TGTGCCAGCAGCGACCAGGGGCCAACTAATGAAAAACTGTTTTTT
clone size: NA; V gene: TRBV6-5; J gene: TRBJ2-1; D gene: TRBD2; CDR3 protein: CASSPPDSLAGDNEQFF; CDR3 DNA: TGTGCCAGCAGTCCCCCCGACAGTCTAGCGGGGGACAATGAGCAGTTCTTC
clone size: NA; V gene: TRBV4-1; J gene: TRBJ2-1; D gene: TRBD1; CDR3 protein: CASSRPGTGGREQFF; CDR3 DNA: TGCGCCAGCAGCCGACCCGGGACAGGGGGCAGGGAGCAGTTCTTC
clone size: NA; V gene: TRBV6-2/TRBV6-3; J gene: TRBJ1-4; D gene: TRBD1; CDR3 protein: CASSYSGPDRATNEKLFF; CDR3 DNA: TGTGCCAGCAGTTACTCGGGACCGGACAGGGCAACTAATGAAAAACTGTTTTTT
clone size: NA; V gene: TRBV7-3; J gene: TRBJ2-1; D gene: TRBD2; CDR3 protein: CASSPRLAGGDEQFF; CDR3 DNA: TGTGCCAGCAGCCCTCGGTTAGCGGGGGGGGATGAGCAGTTCTTC
clone size: NA; V gene: TRBV7-2; J gene: TRBJ1-4; D gene: NA; CDR3 protein: CASSGRTATNEKLFF; CDR3 DNA: TGTGCCAGCAGCGGCCGGACAGCAACTAATGAAAAACTGTTTTTT
clone size: NA; V gene: TRBV7-8; J gene: TRBJ1-5; D gene: TRBD1; CDR3 protein: CASSLFPGTVNQPQHF; CDR3 DNA: TGTGCCAGCAGCTTATTCCCCGGGACAGTTAATCAGCCCCAGCATTTT